This passage covers 26 T cell receptor beta chains from one sample sequenced in a study of OX40 agonist ivuxolimab in advanced cancers. Only in-frame clones appear in the TCRdb table, and some are missing; sequencing was by immunoSEQ multiplex PCR. The sample lists 85,000 to 130,000 clones; over 75% were seen once. The sequencing here drew on CD4+ or CD8+ T cells sorted from blood, taken in a trial of the OX40 agonist ivuxolimab. The receptors were gathered from an adult with an advanced solid tumor such as melanoma, head and neck, liver or kidney cancer.

This rearrangement joins TRBV25-1 to TRBJ1-4; D call uncertain. This CDR3 has 14 amino acids. Germline CDR1 MGHDK, CDR2 SYGVNS. V lost 6 bases and J 8 bases, leaving 16 bases between the germline ends. For the CDR3, the DNA is TGTGCCAGCAGCGACACACCTAAGGAGGAAAAACTGTTTTTT. It specifies CASSDTPKEEKLFF.

This rearrangement joins TRBV18 to TRBJ2-7, with 7 bases fitting TRBD2. CDR1 and CDR2 (germline): KGHSH, LQKENI. The V gene end was trimmed by 5 bases and the J gene end by 2 bases; junction bases not matched to a gene: 6. The CDR3 covers 14 residues. For the CDR3, the DNA is TGTGCCAGCTCAGGCGGGAGCCCCCCCTACGAGCAGTACTTC. Translation gives CASSGGSPPYEQYF.

This chain connects TRBV6-5 to TRBJ1-4; D perhaps matches TRBD1 (6 bases). Germline V gene lookup returns CDR1 MNHEY and CDR2 SVGAGI. V was clipped by 0 bases and J by 6 bases, with 11 bases between them. This CDR3 spans 15 amino acids. The CDR3 is CASSYSSRGDEKLFF. DNA of the CDR3: TGTGCCAGCAGTTACTCTAGCAGGGGAGATGAAAAACTGTTTTTT.

The chain carries TRBV25-1 and TRBJ2-1, with 14 bases matching TRBD2. The CDR3 totals 16 residues. Looked up from germline, CDR1 is MGHDK and CDR2 is SYGVNS. V was clipped by 3 bases and J by 12 bases; unmatched bases: 10. This chain's CDR3 is CASSDPRTSGRRGQFF. Written as DNA, the CDR3 is TGTGCCAGCAGTGACCCTAGGACTAGCGGGAGGAGGGGGCAGTTCTTC.

This rearrangement joins TRBV5-6 to TRBJ2-7; 10 bases agree with TRBD1. The V gene's germline CDR1 is SGHDT and CDR2 YYEEEE. This CDR3 region has 15 residues. The J segment lost 0 bases and the V segment lost 7 bases, leaving 7 bases of the junction unmatched. CDR3 in amino acids: CASGSGTGVSYEQYF. As DNA, the CDR3 is TGTGCCAGCGGTTCCGGGACAGGGGTCTCCTACGAGCAGTACTTC.

This rearrangement joins TRBV2 to TRBJ2-5; 8 nucleotides align to TRBD2. The J call may be mistaken, given a closer DNA end match to TRBJ2-7. The CDR3 spans 14 residues. Per germline, CDR1 SNHLY and CDR2 FYNNEI. This chain's CDR3 is CASRVSGAVYEQYF. DNA for the CDR3: TGTGCCAGCAGAGTTAGCGGGGCCGTCTACGAGCAGTACTTC.

This chain uses TRBV2 with TRBJ1-5; D may be TRBD1 (5 bases). The CDR3 totals 16 residues. V dropped 3 bases and J dropped 3 bases, with 15 bases sitting between them. Germline loops: CDR1 SNHLY, CDR2 FYNNEI. This CDR3 reads CASSDGGASDNQPQHF. For the CDR3, the DNA is TGTGCCAGCAGTGATGGAGGGGCGTCGGACAATCAGCCCCAGCATTTT. Full variable domain (rest looked up from reference TRBV2 and TRBJ1-5): EPEVTQTPSHQVTQMGQEVILRCVPISNHLYFYWYRQILGQKVEFLVSFYNNEISEKSEIFDDQFSVERPDGSNFTLKIRSTKLEDSAMYFCASSDGGASDNQPQHFGDGTRLSIL.

The chain recombines TRBV5-1 with TRBJ2-1, with TRBD1 matching 7 bases. This CDR3 spans 13 amino acids. With 4 bases clipped from V and 7 bases from J, the junction kept 5 bases outside the gene matches. Germline loops: CDR1 SGHRS, CDR2 YFSETQ. DNA for the CDR3: TGCGCCAGCAGCATCGACAGGGTGAATGAGCAGTTCTTC. It codes for CASSIDRVNEQFF.

This chain links TRBV6-5 with TRBJ2-3, with D unclear. This CDR3 is built from 12 residues. The germline CDR1 and CDR2 sequences are MNHEY and SVGAGI. V was pared by 6 bases and J by 8 bases, with 12 bases between. Here the CDR3 reads CASRAVRGTQYF. The CDR3 DNA sequence: TGTGCCAGCAGAGCAGTCAGAGGTACGCAGTATTTT.

This rearrangement joins TRBV28 to TRBJ2-1; possibly TRBD1 for D (5 bases). Trimming removed 3 bases at V and 0 bases at J, with 9 bases between. CDR1 MDHEN and CDR2 SYDVKM come from the germline V gene. CDR3 length: 15 residues. As DNA, the CDR3 is TGTGCCAGCAGTTTGACAGCGAGCTCCTACAATGAGCAGTTCTTC. This gives the protein CASSLTASSYNEQFF.

The chain joins TRBV18 to TRBJ2-5; D is perhaps TRBD1 or TRBD2 (6 bases each). V lost 2 bases and J 7 bases, leaving 8 bases between the germline ends. This CDR3 comprises 12 residues. Germline assignment: CDR1 KGHSH and CDR2 LQKENI. The CDR3 is CASSPEGGTQYF. DNA for the CDR3: TGTGCCAGCTCACCAGAGGGGGGGACCCAGTACTTC. Full variable domain (outside the CDR3, taken from reference TRBV18 and TRBJ2-5): NAGVMQNPRHLVRRRGQEARLRCSPMKGHSHVYWYRQLPEEGLKFMVYLQKENIIDESGMPKERFSAEFPKEGPSILRIQQVVRGDSAAYFCASSPEGGTQYFGPGTRLLVL.

The chain joins TRBV4-1 to TRBJ1-4; perhaps TRBD1 as D (6 bases). The germline V gene encodes CDR1 MGHRA and CDR2 YSYEKL. CDR3 size: 15 residues. With 4 bases removed from V and 6 bases from J, the gap between germline ends came to 15 bases. As DNA, the CDR3 is TGCGCCAGCAGCCCCTGGGGGGCATCGGATGAAAAACTGTTTTTT. Translating it yields CASSPWGASDEKLFF.

The chain carries TRBV18 and TRBJ1-4; maybe TRBD1 (5 bases). The CDR3 runs to 15 residues. Germline CDR1 KGHSH, CDR2 LQKENI. Trimming cost V 0 bases and J 8 bases, with 13 bases left between them. This chain's CDR3 is CASSPPQGAGEKLFF. The CDR3 nucleotides are TGTGCCAGCTCACCACCTCAAGGGGCAGGGGAAAAACTGTTTTTT.

The count of this clone is one. V gene TRBV11-3 combines with J gene TRBJ2-7, with 9 bases fitting TRBD2. This CDR3 comprises 14 residues. V was pared by 5 bases and J by 3 bases, with 5 bases of the junction left unmatched. CDR1 and CDR2 from the germline V gene are SGHNT and YENEEA. CDR3 amino acids: CASSHSGSSYEQYF. The CDR3 nucleotides are TGTGCCAGCAGCCATAGCGGGAGTAGCTACGAGCAGTACTTC.

The V gene is TRBV29-1, the J gene TRBJ1-1, with D possibly matching TRBD1 (5 bases). CDR1 and CDR2 (germline): SQVTM, ANQGSEA. V was shortened by 0 bases and J by 6 bases, with 8 bases between the two germline ends. CDR3 length: 12 amino acids. The CDR3 sequence is CSVEDRVAEAFF. The CDR3 nucleotides are TGCAGCGTTGAAGACAGGGTCGCTGAAGCTTTCTTT.

J is TRBJ2-6 and V is TRBV5-1, with no clear D. Deletions cut 1 base from V and 1 base from J, with 6 bases between. Germline V gene sequence: CDR1 SGHRS, CDR2 YFSETQ. This CDR3 contains 15 residues. CDR3 bases: TGCGCCAGCAGCTTGAGTTTGTCTGGGGCCAACGTCCTGACTTTC. This codes for CASSLSLSGANVLTF.

The gene calls are TRBV7-8 and TRBJ1-5, with 7 bases lining up with TRBD1. J gave up 3 bases and V 5 bases, and 10 bases lay outside the gene matches. The CDR3 runs to 16 residues. Germline-derived CDR1 and CDR2 are SGHVS and FQNEAQ. The CDR3 spells CASSPQTGSPNQPQHF. CDR3 in DNA: TGTGCCAGCAGCCCCCAGACAGGGAGTCCCAATCAGCCCCAGCATTTT.

V usage is TRBV5-1 and J usage is TRBJ2-4; D may be TRBD1 (6 bases). The ends were cut back, 0 bases at V and 3 bases at J, with 7 bases in the middle. The CDR3 has 14 amino acids. Germline CDR1 and CDR2: SGHRS and YFSETQ. CDR3 loop: CASSLDRVKNIQYF. CDR3 coding DNA: TGCGCCAGCAGCTTGGACAGGGTCAAAAACATTCAGTACTTC.

The gene calls are TRBV27 and TRBJ2-7; 9 bases fit TRBD1. The length of the CDR3 is 15 residues. Trimming took 0 bases from V and 0 from J; bases not matched to a gene: 0. CDR1 MNHEY and CDR2 SMNVEV come from the germline V gene (reference sequence). The CDR3 protein is CASSLSTGGSYEQYF. For the CDR3, the DNA is TGTGCCAGCAGTTTATCGACAGGGGGCTCCTACGAGCAGTACTTC.

The CDR3, as DNA: TGTGCCAGTAGTATTCAGGATCAGCAGTACTTC. It codes for CASSIQDQQYF. The chain couples TRBV19 to TRBJ2-7; D not certain. CDR3 size: 11 residues. Trimming shortened V by 3 bases and J by 8 bases, and 8 bases separated the two germline ends. Germline V CDR1 and CDR2: LNHDA, SQIVND (reference sequence).

The rearrangement links TRBV5-1 to TRBJ1-6; D is possibly TRBD1 (6 bases). Looked up from germline, CDR1 is SGHRS and CDR2 is YFSETQ. This CDR3 has 14 amino acids. With 5 bases removed from V and 6 bases from J, the gap between germline ends came to 12 bases. CDR3 sequence (DNA): TGCGCCAGCAGTGGGGGGCGAGGTAATTCACCCCTCCACTTT. It is translated as CASSGGRGNSPLHF.

This rearrangement joins TRBV5-1 to TRBJ2-7; 10 nucleotides match TRBD2. The V segment lost 4 bases and the J segment 0 bases; nucleotides outside the gene matches: 4. The CDR3 runs 15 residues. Germline V lookup: CDR1 SGHRS, CDR2 YFSETQ. Here the CDR3 reads CASSRTSGSSYEQYF. The CDR3 DNA reads as TGCGCCAGCAGCCGGACTAGCGGAAGCTCCTACGAGCAGTACTTC.

V is TRBV4-3 and J is TRBJ1-3; D possibly corresponds to TRBD1 (6 bases). Germline assignment: CDR1 LGHNA and CDR2 YSLEER. V lost 1 base and J lost 4, with 11 bases in between. CDR3 length: 15 amino acids. CDR3 sequence reads: CASSQARGYGNTIYF. The DNA of the CDR3 is TGCGCCAGCAGCCAAGCTAGGGGGTACGGAAACACCATATATTTT.

This clone turned up a few times. V gene TRBV1 combines with J gene TRBJ1-1; the table's D gene call, TRBD1, was not cross checked with the DNA. TRBV1 is assigned pseudogene status. The CDR3 consists of 19 residues. Here the CDR3 DNA reads TGCACCAGCAGCCAAGACTATCAGAACAGGGCAATTATGAACACTGAAGCTTTCTTT. This encodes CTSSQDYQNRAIMNTEAFF.

The chain carries TRBV5-5 and TRBJ2-1, with 10 bases aligning to TRBD2. Germline V gene lookup returns CDR1 SGHKS and CDR2 YYEKEE (reference sequence). J gave up 2 bases and V 3 bases, and 2 bases lay outside the gene matches. The CDR3 sequence is 15 residues long. This CDR3 reads CASSSSGSTYNEQFF. CDR3 DNA: TGTGCCAGCAGCTCTAGCGGGAGTACCTACAATGAGCAGTTCTTC. The full variable domain, its missing parts supplied by reference TRBV5-5 and TRBJ2-1, is DAGVTQSPTHLIKTRGQQVTLRCSPISGHKSVSWYQQVLGQGPQFIFQYYEKEERGRGNFPDRFSARQFPNYSSELNVNALLLGDSALYLCASSSSGSTYNEQFFGPGTRLTVL.

The J gene is TRBJ2-4, the V gene TRBV2, with D unresolved. Germline lookup yields CDR1 SNHLY and CDR2 FYNNEI. The CDR3 loop spans 14 amino acids. Trimming left V 6 bases short and J 3 bases short, with 12 bases between. In DNA, the CDR3 is TGTGCCAGCAGCTCCAGTAGTGGCAAAAACATTCAGTACTTC. Its translation: CASSSSSGKNIQYF.